The clone carrying this T cell receptor (beta chain) was recorded only once. RNA totalling roughly 0.45 to 1 ug underwent reverse transcription with random hexamers. Using its own MiXCR run on the immunoSEQ multiplex PCR reads, TCRdb lists one record per CDR3 protein. The table lists about 210,000 distinct CDR3 sequences, around 96% of them singletons, with 0.085% to 0.1% in the top ten. The data originate from a study of CD8 T cells in Susac syndrome. Germline CDR1 is GTSNPN and CDR2 is SVGIG (reference sequence). The CDR3 extends over 13 amino acids. Losses at the gene ends were 4 bases for V and 9 bases for J; bases not matched to a gene: 5.

The rearrangement uses TRBV30 and TRBJ2-7, with 14 bases matching TRBD2. This receptor was taken from a human donor with multiple sclerosis. Material for sequencing was CD4+ T cells from PBMCs. The CDR3 DNA is TGTGCCTGGATGGGACTAGCGGGAGCGGGGCAGTACTTC. Its protein is CAWMGLAGAGQYF.